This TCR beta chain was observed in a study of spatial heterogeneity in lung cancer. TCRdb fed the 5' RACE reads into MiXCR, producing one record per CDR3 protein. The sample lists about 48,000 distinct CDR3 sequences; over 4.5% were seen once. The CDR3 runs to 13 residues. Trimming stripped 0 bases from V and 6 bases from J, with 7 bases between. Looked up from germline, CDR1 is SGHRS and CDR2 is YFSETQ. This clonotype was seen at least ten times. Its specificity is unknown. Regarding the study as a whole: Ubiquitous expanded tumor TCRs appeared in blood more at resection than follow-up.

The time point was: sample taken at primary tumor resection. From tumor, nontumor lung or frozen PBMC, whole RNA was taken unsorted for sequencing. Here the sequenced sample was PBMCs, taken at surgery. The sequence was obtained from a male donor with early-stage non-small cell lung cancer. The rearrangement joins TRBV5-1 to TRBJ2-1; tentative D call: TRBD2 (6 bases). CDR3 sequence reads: CASSLGRGNEQFF. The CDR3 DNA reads TGCGCCAGCAGCTTGGGGAGGGGCAATGAGCAGTTCTTC.